This entry is about one TCR beta chain. The method was immunoSEQ multiplex PCR; TCRdb's version includes in-frame clones alone and lacks a portion of them. The sample carries 150,000 to 200,000 clones, 85% recorded once. The entry originates in a study of blood T cell repertoires in COVID-19. The CDR3 runs to 13 residues. V lost 0 bases to trimming and J lost 7 bases, with 7 bases between them. Germline V lookup: CDR1 MGHRA, CDR2 YSYEKL. The chain carries TRBV4-1 and TRBJ1-5; the D is unclear. The receptor was derived from a human donor with acute or convalescent COVID-19. The donor label of this sample is uncertain. The sequencing sample was made of peripheral blood. The CDR3 spells CASSQDPRQPQHF. CDR3 in DNA: TGCGCCAGCAGCCAAGATCCCCGGCAGCCCCAGCATTTT.